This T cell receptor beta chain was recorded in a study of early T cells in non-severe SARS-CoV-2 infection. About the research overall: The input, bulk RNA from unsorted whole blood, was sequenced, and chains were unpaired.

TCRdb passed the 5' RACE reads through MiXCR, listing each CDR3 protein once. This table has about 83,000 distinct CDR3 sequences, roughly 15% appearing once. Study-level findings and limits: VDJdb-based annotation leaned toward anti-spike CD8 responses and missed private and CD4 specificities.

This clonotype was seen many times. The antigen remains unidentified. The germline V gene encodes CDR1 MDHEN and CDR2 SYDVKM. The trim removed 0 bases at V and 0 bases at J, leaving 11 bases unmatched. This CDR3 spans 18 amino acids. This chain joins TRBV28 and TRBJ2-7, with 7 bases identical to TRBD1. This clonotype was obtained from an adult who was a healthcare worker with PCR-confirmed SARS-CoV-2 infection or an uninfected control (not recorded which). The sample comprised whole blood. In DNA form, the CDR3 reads TGTGCCAGCAGTTTATGGATTAGCTCGGACAGGAGCTCCTACGAGCAGTACTTC. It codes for CASSLWISSDRSSYEQYF.